Listed here are 5 T cell receptor beta chains from one sample, sequenced in a study of tumor-infiltrating lymphocytes in primary liver carcinoma. Germline DNA was extracted too, while blood RNA derived from unsorted whole blood. Total RNA (roughly 550 ng) served as template for TCR beta cDNA synthesis primed by a constant-region primer. Investigators got TCR beta libraries out of three nested multiplex PCR rounds, done with slightly modified ARM-PCR. The opening two PCR rounds, approximately 10 cycles each, paired TRBV1-TRBV30 forward primers with a C-beta reverse primer. TCRdb reprocessed the multiplex PCR reads via MiXCR and lists one record per CDR3 protein. The table shows under 200,000 distinct CDR3 sequences, with around three fifths occurring only once. Specimen: peripheral blood. The receptors were gathered from a woman in her sixties with primary liver carcinoma and hepatitis B virus infection.

This clonotype was observed a handful of times. V gene TRBV10-2 combines with J gene TRBJ1-1; D call uncertain. Germline V lookup: CDR1 WSHSY, CDR2 SAAADI. The CDR3 sequence is 14 residues long. The V and J ends lost 4 bases and 1 base respectively, with 10 bases between them. The chain's CDR3 is CASSGMAGNTEAFF. In DNA form, the CDR3 reads TGCGCCAGCAGTGGTATGGCAGGGAACACTGAAGCTTTCTTT.

This clonotype was recorded only once. The junction differs from germline at one of its ends, possibly a read error. CDR3 sequence reads: CVSSYQGGAFF. The CDR3 DNA sequence: TGTGTCAGCAGCTATCAGGGAGGAGCTTTCTTT. The chain joins TRBV5-4 to TRBJ1-1; the D gene is possibly TRBD1 (5 bases). The CDR3 has 11 residues. Looked up from germline, CDR1 is SGHNT and CDR2 is YYREEE (reference sequence).

As to this clonotype: A junction boundary mismatches the germline segment, possibly from a read error. This sequence joins TRBV11-2 and TRBJ2-4; perhaps TRBD2 as D (5 bases). Germline loops: CDR1 SGHAT, CDR2 FQNNGV. The CDR3 is made up of 17 amino acids. CDR3: CASSPHGEPTAKNIQHF. The CDR3 coding sequence is TGTGCCAGCAGCCCCCACGGGGAGCCAACGGCCAAAAACATTCAACACTTC. Using reference TRBV11-2 and TRBJ2-4 for the parts outside the CDR3, the full variable domain is EAGVAQSPRYKIIEKRQSVAFWCNPISGHATLYWYQQILGQGPKLLIQFQNNGVVDDSQLPKDRFSAERLKGVDSTLKIQPAKLEDSAVYLCASSPHGEPTAKNIQHFGAGTRLSVL.

On this clonotype: At one of its ends the junction is not consistent with the germline gene, which may arise from a read error. The chain is built from TRBV4-2 and TRBJ2-7, with 9 bases lining up with TRBD2. This CDR3 contains 16 residues. Germline CDR1 is LGHNA and CDR2 is YNFKEQ. Here the CDR3 reads CASSRSVTSGNYEQYF. The CDR3, as DNA: TGTGCCAGCAGCCGATCTGTGACTAGCGGAAACTACGAGCAATACTTC.

On this clonotype: A much larger clonotype is one base distant, so this may be a read error. V is TRBV4-1 and J is TRBJ1-6; D gene unclear. CDR1 and CDR2 from the germline V gene are MGHRA and YSYEKL. Trimming left V 0 bases short and J 10 bases short, with 13 bases between. The CDR3 covers 15 residues. The DNA of the CDR3 is TGCGCCAGCAGCCAAGAGGAGCAGCGGAACTCACCCCTCCACTTT. Translating it yields CASSQEEQRNSPLHF.